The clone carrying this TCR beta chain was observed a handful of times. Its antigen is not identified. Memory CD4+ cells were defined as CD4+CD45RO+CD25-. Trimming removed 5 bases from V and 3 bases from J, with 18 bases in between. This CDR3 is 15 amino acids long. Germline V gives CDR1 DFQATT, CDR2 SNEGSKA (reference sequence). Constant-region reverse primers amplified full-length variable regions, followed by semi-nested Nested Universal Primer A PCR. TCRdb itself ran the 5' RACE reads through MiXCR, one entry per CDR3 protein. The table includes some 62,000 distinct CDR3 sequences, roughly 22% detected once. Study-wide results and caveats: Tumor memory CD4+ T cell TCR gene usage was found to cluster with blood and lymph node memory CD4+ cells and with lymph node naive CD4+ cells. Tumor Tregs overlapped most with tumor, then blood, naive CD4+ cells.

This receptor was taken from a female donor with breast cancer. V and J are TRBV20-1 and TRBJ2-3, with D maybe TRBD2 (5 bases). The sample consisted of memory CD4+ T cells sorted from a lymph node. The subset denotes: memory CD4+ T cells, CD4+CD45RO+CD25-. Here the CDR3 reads CSAGSMADLTDTQYF. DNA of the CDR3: TGCAGTGCTGGGAGTATGGCTGACTTAACAGATACGCAGTATTTT.